The rows below give T cell receptor beta chains drawn from one sample of a study of blood T cell repertoires in COVID-19. Clones were read by immunoSEQ multiplex PCR, and TCRdb kept only the in-frame ones, dropping some. This sample has more than 450,000 clones, with 87% found just once. What was sequenced was PBMCs or T cells enriched from blood (not recorded which). The receptor source for this set is a woman aged 18-30 years who had recovered from COVID-19. The CDR3 runs from the conserved cysteine through the conserved F or W. D genes are given only for firm matches. For some rows the clone size is stated as once, few or many, or as a class when expanded; others skip it.

.	TRBV19	.	TRBJ1-2	CASSSAGFYGYTF	TGTGCCAGTAGTTCCGCAGGGTTCTATGGCTACACCTTC
.	TRBV14	.	TRBJ1-2	CASSQVVTGSPRALAPPYGYTF	TGTGCCAGCAGCCAAGTAGTGACAGGCAGCCCTCGCGCGCTGGCCCCGCCTTATGGCTACACCTTC
once	TRBV7-9	TRBD1	TRBJ2-2	CASSILQGATGELFF	TGTGCCAGCAGCATTCTCCAGGGGGCCACCGGGGAGCTGTTTTTT
.	TRBV19	TRBD1	TRBJ2-1	CASRLRDSFYNEQFF	TGTGCCAGCCGGTTGAGGGACAGTTTTTACAATGAGCAGTTCTTC
.	TRBV30	.	TRBJ1-4	CAWSVGGGVNEKLFF	TGTGCCTGGAGTGTAGGGGGGGGCGTCAATGAAAAACTGTTTTTT
.	TRBV28	.	TRBJ1-4	CASRRLGKGGGREKLFF	TGTGCCAGCCGGCGCTTGGGGAAGGGAGGAGGTCGGGAAAAACTGTTTTTT
once	TRBV30	.	TRBJ2-7	CAWNARGAREQYF	TGTGCCTGGAACGCCCGGGGGGCCCGCGAGCAGTACTTC
once	TRBV10-3	TRBD1	TRBJ1-2	CAINDGQGGDYGYTF	TGTGCCATCAACGACGGACAGGGAGGGGACTATGGCTACACCTTC
.	TRBV15	TRBD1	TRBJ1-6	CATSSRDRGLYNSPLHF	TGTGCCACCAGCAGTCGGGACAGGGGCCTCTATAATTCACCCCTCCACTTT
.	TRBV5-4	TRBD1	TRBJ1-1	CASSFDRGLEAFF	TGTGCCAGCAGTTTTGACAGGGGGCTTGAAGCTTTCTTT
.	TRBV7-8	TRBD1	TRBJ2-1	CASSYDRGNEQFF	TGTGCCAGCAGCTATGACAGGGGCAATGAGCAGTTCTTC
once	TRBV4-2	.	TRBJ1-2	CASSQDRQGNYGYTF	TGTGCCAGCAGCCAAGATCGGCAGGGTAACTATGGCTACACCTTC
.	TRBV5-1	.	TRBJ2-7	CASSPSSYEQYF	TGCGCCAGCAGCCCTAGCTCCTACGAGCAGTACTTC
.	TRBV30	TRBD2	TRBJ2-3	CALPQRGGRGTDTQYF	TGTGCCCTCCCCCAGCGGGGGGGCCGTGGCACAGATACGCAGTATTTT
.	TRBV5-5	.	TRBJ1-4	CASSRYGPGEKLFF	TGTGCCAGCAGCCGTTACGGACCAGGGGAAAAACTGTTTTTT
.	TRBV15	TRBD2	TRBJ2-1	CATSRESGGEFF	TGTGCCACCAGCAGAGAGAGCGGGGGGGAGTTCTTC
.	TRBV12-3/TRBV12-4	.	TRBJ1-2	CASSPKQGLGYTF	TGTGCCAGCAGCCCCAAACAGGGTCTCGGCTACACCTTC
.	TRBV6-5	.	TRBJ2-1	CASSLDSFNEQFF	TGTGCCAGCAGTCTAGACAGCTTTAATGAGCAGTTCTTC
.	TRBV2	TRBD1	TRBJ1-5	CASSEYQGAESQPQHF	TGTGCCAGCAGTGAATATCAGGGGGCGGAAAGTCAGCCCCAGCATTTT
.	TRBV6-5	.	TRBJ2-7	CATSGGRPYEQYF	TGTGCCACCTCGGGGGGCAGGCCCTACGAGCAGTACTTC
.	TRBV30	TRBD1	TRBJ2-7	CAWSVLRGQAVYF	TGTGCCTGGAGTGTACTTAGGGGGCAAGCCGTGTACTTC
.	TRBV5-1	TRBD2	TRBJ2-5	CASRAGAIIETQYF	TGCGCCAGCAGAGCGGGAGCCATTATCGAGACCCAGTACTTC
.	TRBV5-8	.	TRBJ1-1	CASSPDDRYQGAFF	TGTGCCAGCAGCCCCGATGACAGGTATCAAGGAGCTTTCTTT
.	TRBV19	TRBD2	TRBJ2-3	CASSSGGEDTQYF	TGTGCCAGTAGTAGCGGGGGGGAAGATACGCAGTATTTT
.	TRBV2	TRBD2	TRBJ2-2	CASSGGTGELFF	TGTGCCAGCTCGGGGGGGACCGGGGAGCTGTTTTTT
.	TRBV27	.	TRBJ1-1	CASSLSLAGEAFF	TGTGCCAGCAGTTTATCGTTAGCCGGTGAAGCTTTCTTT
.	TRBV4-2	.	TRBJ1-1	CATERTESREAFF	TGTGCCACCGAGCGGACAGAATCACGTGAAGCTTTCTTT
few	TRBV7-8	TRBD1	TRBJ2-2	CASSSRGLDFANTGELFF	TGTGCCAGCAGCTCCAGGGGGTTAGATTTCGCGAACACCGGGGAGCTGTTTTTT
.	TRBV2	.	TRBJ1-1	CASKDAGGRIWYPFF	TGTGCCAGCAAGGACGCGGGGGGCCGGATTTGGTATCCTTTCTTT
.	TRBV2	.	TRBJ1-1	CASSEDRVNLNTEAFF	TGTGCCAGCAGTGAAGACAGGGTTAATTTGAACACTGAAGCTTTCTTT
once	TRBV6-5	.	TRBJ1-1	CASSWTRGEAFF	TGTGCCAGCAGTTGGACTCGAGGTGAAGCTTTCTTT
.	TRBV2	TRBD1	TRBJ1-2	CASSDRARGRNYGYTF	TGTGCCAGCAGTGACAGGGCCAGGGGGCGCAACTATGGCTACACCTTC
.	TRBV28	.	TRBJ1-3	CASSSRGRGPEGNTIYF	TGTGCCAGCAGTTCTAGGGGCCGTGGGCCAGAGGGAAACACCATATATTTT
.	TRBV3-1/TRBV3-2	.	TRBJ1-1	CASSHQVNTEAFF	TGTGCCAGCAGCCATCAGGTGAACACTGAAGCTTTCTTT
.	TRBV20-1	TRBD1	TRBJ2-1	CSASWDRSDNEQFF	TGCAGTGCTAGTTGGGACAGGTCGGACAATGAGCAGTTCTTC
.	TRBV10-3	.	TRBJ2-7	CAISPQASYEQYF	TGTGCCATCAGTCCTCAGGCCTCCTACGAGCAGTACTTC
.	TRBV7-9	TRBD1	TRBJ1-2	CASSLAGTGGYGYTF	TGTGCCAGCAGCCTTGCTGGGACAGGGGGCTATGGCTACACCTTC
.	TRBV2	TRBD1	TRBJ1-5	CASRVLTGPLWPQHF	TGTGCCAGCAGGGTCCTGACAGGGCCTTTGTGGCCCCAGCATTTT
few	TRBV6-5	.	TRBJ1-2	CASNRGQDYGYTF	TGTGCCAGCAATAGGGGACAAGACTATGGCTACACCTTC
few	TRBV2	TRBD1	TRBJ1-2	CASSLSGQGARGYTF	TGTGCCAGCAGCCTCTCGGGACAGGGGGCGAGGGGCTACACCTTC
.	TRBV19	.	TRBJ1-1	CASWAQGTNTEAFF	TGTGCCAGTTGGGCACAGGGAACGAACACTGAAGCTTTCTTT
.	TRBV9	.	TRBJ1-4	CASSVGSMGEKLFF	TGTGCCAGCAGCGTAGGTAGCATGGGTGAAAAACTGTTTTTT
once	TRBV6-5	.	TRBJ1-2	CASSYVRQVSYGYTF	TGTGCCAGCAGTTACGTGAGACAGGTATCCTATGGCTACACCTTC
.	TRBV9	.	TRBJ1-3	CASSVAEEGGNTIYF	TGTGCCAGCAGCGTAGCTGAGGAGGGTGGAAACACCATATATTTT
.	TRBV5-4	TRBD1	TRBJ1-1	CASSFSTGLTEAFF	TGTGCCAGCAGCTTTTCGACAGGGCTGACTGAAGCTTTCTTT
.	TRBV7-9	.	TRBJ1-4	CASSQQGLNEKLFF	TGTGCCAGCAGTCAACAGGGCCTTAATGAAAAACTGTTTTTT
.	TRBV28	.	TRBJ1-1	CASSPLPLPGLAFF	TGTGCCAGCAGTCCTCTACCCCTCCCGGGATTGGCTTTCTTT
once	TRBV2	TRBD1	TRBJ2-1	CASRDRDLNEQFF	TGTGCCAGCAGGGACAGGGACCTTAATGAGCAGTTCTTC
.	TRBV28	.	TRBJ2-3	CASSLIGSAHTQYF	TGTGCCAGCAGTTTGATCGGGTCGGCCCATACGCAGTATTTT
.	TRBV5-1	.	TRBJ1-2	CASSLGREYGYTF	TGCGCCAGCAGCTTGGGCAGGGAATACGGCTACACCTTC
.	TRBV3-1/TRBV3-2	TRBD1	TRBJ1-4	CASSPRQGGDEKLFF	TGTGCCAGCAGCCCGCGACAGGGGGGTGATGAAAAACTGTTTTTT
.	TRBV12-3/TRBV12-4	.	TRBJ2-5	CASSTGDQETQYF	TGTGCCAGCAGTACGGGGGACCAAGAGACCCAGTACTTC
.	TRBV24-1	TRBD1	TRBJ2-1	CATSDSTGGNFEQFF	TGTGCCACCAGTGATTCGACAGGGGGCAACTTTGAGCAGTTCTTC
.	TRBV5-6	.	TRBJ1-2	CASSLDGGRSNYGYTF	TGTGCCAGCAGCTTAGACGGGGGAAGGTCTAACTATGGCTACACCTTC
.	TRBV7-3	TRBD2	TRBJ2-7	CASSYSGGPYEQYF	TGTGCCAGCAGCTATAGCGGGGGGCCCTACGAGCAGTACTTC